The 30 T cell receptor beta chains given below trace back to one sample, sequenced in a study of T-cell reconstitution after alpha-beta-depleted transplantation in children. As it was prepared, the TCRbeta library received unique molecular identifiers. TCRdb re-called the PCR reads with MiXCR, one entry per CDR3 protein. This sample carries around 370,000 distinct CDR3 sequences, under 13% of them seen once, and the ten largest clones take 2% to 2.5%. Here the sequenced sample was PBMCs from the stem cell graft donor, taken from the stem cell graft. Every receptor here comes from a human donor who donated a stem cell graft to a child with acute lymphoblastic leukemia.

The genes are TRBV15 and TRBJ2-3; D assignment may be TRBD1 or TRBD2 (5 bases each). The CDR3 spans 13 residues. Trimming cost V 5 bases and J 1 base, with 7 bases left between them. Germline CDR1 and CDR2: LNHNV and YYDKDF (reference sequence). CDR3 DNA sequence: TGTGCCACCAGCCGGGACGGCACAGATACGCAGTATTTT. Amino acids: CATSRDGTDTQYF.

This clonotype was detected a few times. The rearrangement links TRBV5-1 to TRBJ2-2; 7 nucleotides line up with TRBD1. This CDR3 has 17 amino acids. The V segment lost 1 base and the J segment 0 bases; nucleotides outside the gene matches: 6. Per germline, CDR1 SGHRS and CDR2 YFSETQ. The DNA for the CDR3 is TGCGCCAGCAGCTTGCCCCTTGGGACAGCGAACACCGGGGAGCTGTTTTTT. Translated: CASSLPLGTANTGELFF.

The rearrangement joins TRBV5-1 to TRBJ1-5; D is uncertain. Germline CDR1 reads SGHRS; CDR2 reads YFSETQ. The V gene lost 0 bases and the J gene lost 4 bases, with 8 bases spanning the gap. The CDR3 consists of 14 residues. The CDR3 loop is CASSLDSENQPQHF. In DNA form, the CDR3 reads TGCGCCAGCAGCTTGGACTCGGAGAATCAGCCCCAGCATTTT.

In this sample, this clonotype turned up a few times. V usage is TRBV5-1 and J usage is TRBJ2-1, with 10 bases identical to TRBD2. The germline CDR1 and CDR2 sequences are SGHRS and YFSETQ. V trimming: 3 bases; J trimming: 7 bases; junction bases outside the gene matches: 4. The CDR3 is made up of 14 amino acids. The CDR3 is CASSSGLASNEQFF. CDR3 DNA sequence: TGCGCCAGCAGCTCGGGACTAGCGTCGAATGAGCAGTTCTTC.

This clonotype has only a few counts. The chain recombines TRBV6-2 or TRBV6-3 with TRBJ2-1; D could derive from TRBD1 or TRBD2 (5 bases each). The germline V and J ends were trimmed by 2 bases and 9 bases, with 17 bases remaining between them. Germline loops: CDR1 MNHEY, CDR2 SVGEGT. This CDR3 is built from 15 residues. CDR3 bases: TGTGCCAGCAGTTACGCAGGGACCCCCCCGGGTGAGCAGTTCTTC. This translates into CASSYAGTPPGEQFF.

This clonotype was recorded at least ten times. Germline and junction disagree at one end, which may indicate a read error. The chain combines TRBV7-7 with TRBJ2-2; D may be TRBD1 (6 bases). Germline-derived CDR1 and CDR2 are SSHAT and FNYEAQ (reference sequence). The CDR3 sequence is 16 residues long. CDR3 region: CASSAGRTVNTGELFF. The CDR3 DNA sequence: TGTGCTAGCAGCGCCGGCAGGACAGTGAACACCGGGGAGCTGTTTTTT.

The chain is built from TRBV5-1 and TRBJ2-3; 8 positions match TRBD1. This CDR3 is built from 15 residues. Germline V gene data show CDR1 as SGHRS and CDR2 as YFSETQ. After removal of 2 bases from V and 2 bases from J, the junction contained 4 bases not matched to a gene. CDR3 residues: CASSFGQGATDTQYF. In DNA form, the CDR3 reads TGCGCCAGCAGCTTCGGTCAGGGGGCCACAGATACGCAGTATTTT. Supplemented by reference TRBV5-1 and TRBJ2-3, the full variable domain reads KAGVTQTPRYLIKTRGQQVTLSCSPISGHRSVSWYQQTPGQGLQFLFEYFSETQRNKGNFPGRFSGRQFSNSRSEMNVSTLELGDSALYLCASSFGQGATDTQYFGPGTRLTVL.

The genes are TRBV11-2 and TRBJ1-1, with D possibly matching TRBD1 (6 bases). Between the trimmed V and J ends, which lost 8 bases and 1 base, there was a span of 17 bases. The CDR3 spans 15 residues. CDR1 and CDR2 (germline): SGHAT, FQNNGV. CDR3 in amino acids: CASGRPTGWNTEAFF. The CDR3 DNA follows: TGTGCCAGCGGCCGCCCGACAGGCTGGAACACTGAAGCTTTCTTT.

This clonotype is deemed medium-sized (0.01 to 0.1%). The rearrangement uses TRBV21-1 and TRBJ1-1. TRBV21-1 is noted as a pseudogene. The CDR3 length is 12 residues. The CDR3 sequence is CASSRKHTEAFF. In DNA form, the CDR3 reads TGTGCCAGCAGCCGAAAGCACACTGAAGCTTTCTTT.

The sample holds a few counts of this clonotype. The CDR3 loop is CASSQGRLPNTGELFF. Here the CDR3 DNA reads TGTGCCAGCAGCCAGGGTCGACTACCGAACACCGGGGAGCTGTTTTTT. V and J are TRBV4-2 and TRBJ2-2; possibly TRBD2 for D (5 bases). V gave up 3 bases and J gave up 0 bases, with 11 bases separating them. CDR3 length equals 16 residues. The germline gives CDR1 LGHNA, CDR2 YNFKEQ.

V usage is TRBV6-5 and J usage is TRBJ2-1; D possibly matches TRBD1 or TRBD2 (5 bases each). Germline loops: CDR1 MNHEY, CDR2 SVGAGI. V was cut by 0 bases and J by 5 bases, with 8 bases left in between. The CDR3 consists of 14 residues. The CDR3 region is CASSYSVGDNEQFF. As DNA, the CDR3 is TGTGCCAGCAGTTACTCGGTGGGGGACAATGAGCAGTTCTTC.

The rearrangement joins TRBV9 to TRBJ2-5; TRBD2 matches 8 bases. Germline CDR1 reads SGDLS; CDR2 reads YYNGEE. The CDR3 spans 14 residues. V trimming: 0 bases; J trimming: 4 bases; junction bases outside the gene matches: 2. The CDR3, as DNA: TGTGCCAGCAGCGTAGAGACTAGCGCAGAGACCCAGTACTTC. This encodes CASSVETSAETQYF.

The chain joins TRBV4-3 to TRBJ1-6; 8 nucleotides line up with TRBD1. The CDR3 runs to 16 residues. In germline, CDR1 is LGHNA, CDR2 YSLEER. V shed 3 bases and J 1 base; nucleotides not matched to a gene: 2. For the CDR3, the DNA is TGCGCCAGCAGCCATACAGGGGGTTCCTATAATTCACCCCTCCACTTT. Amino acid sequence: CASSHTGGSYNSPLHF.

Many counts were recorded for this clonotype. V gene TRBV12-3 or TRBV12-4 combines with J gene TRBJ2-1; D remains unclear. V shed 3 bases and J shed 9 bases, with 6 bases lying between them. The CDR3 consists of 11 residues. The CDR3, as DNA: TGTGCCAGCAGTTTCGAATCTGAGCAGTTCTTC. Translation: CASSFESEQFF.

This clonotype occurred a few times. The CDR3 spells CASSPGRATEAFF. The CDR3 bases are TGTGCCAGCAGCCCCGGCCGTGCGACTGAAGCTTTCTTT. The chain couples TRBV7-3 to TRBJ1-1; D is ambiguous. V was pared by 5 bases and J by 5 bases, with 12 bases between. Germline V gene sequence: CDR1 SGHTA, CDR2 FQGTGA. There are 13 residues in the CDR3.

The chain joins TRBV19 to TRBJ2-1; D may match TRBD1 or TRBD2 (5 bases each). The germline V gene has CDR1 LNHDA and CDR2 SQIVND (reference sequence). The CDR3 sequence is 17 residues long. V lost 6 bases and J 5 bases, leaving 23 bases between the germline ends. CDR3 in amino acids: CASSRWDGVPSHNEQFF. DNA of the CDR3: TGTGCCAGTAGCCGATGGGACGGCGTTCCATCCCACAATGAGCAGTTCTTC.

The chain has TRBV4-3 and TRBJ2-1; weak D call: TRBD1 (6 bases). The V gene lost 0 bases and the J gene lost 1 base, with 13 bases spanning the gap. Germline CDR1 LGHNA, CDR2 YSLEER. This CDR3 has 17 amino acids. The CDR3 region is CASSQDKRQGSYNEQFF. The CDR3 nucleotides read TGCGCCAGCAGCCAAGATAAAAGGCAGGGGTCCTACAATGAGCAGTTCTTC.

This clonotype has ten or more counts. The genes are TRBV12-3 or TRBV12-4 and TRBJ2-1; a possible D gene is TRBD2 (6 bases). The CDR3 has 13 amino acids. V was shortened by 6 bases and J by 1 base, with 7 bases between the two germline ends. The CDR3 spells CASRRGSYNEQFF. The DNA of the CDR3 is TGTGCCAGCAGGCGGGGTTCCTACAATGAGCAGTTCTTC.

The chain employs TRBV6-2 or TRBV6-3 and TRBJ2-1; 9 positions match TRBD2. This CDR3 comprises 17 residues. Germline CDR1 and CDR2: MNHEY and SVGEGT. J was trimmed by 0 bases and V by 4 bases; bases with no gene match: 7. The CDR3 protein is CASSSSSGVSSYNEQFF. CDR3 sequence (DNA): TGTGCCAGCAGTTCGTCTAGCGGGGTGAGCTCCTACAATGAGCAGTTCTTC.

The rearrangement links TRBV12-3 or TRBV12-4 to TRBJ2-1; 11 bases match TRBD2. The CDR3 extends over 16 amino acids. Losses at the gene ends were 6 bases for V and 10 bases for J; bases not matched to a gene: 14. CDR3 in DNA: TGTGCCAGCAGCCGAGGGACTAGCGGTTCCTTGGGGGAGCAGTTCTTC. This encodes CASSRGTSGSLGEQFF.

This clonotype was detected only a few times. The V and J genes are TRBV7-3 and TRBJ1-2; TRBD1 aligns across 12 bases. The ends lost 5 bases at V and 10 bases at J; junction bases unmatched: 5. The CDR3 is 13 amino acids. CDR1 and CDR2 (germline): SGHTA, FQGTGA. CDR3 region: CASSPGQGADYTF. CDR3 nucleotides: TGTGCCAGCAGCCCGGGACAGGGGGCAGACTACACCTTC.

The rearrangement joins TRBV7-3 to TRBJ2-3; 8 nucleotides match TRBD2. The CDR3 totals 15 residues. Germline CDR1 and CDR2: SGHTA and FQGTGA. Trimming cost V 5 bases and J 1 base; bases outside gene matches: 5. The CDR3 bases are TGTGCCAGCAGCCTCCAACTAGCGGGCACAGATACGCAGTATTTT. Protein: CASSLQLAGTDTQYF.

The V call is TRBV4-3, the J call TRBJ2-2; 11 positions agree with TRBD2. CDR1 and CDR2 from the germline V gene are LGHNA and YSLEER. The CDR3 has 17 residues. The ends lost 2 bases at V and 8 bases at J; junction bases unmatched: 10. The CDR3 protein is CASSQKLAGALRGELFF. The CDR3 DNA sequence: TGCGCCAGCAGCCAAAAACTAGCGGGAGCCCTCAGGGGGGAGCTGTTTTTT.

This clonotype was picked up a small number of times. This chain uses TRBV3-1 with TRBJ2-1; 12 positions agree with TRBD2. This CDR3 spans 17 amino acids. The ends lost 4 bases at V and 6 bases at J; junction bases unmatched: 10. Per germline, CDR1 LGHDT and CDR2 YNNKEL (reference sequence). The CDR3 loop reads CASSPTGLAGGSNEQFF. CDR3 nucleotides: TGTGCCAGCAGCCCGACGGGTCTAGCGGGAGGGTCCAATGAGCAGTTCTTC.

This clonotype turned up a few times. The CDR3 nucleotides read TGTGCCAGCAGCTTAGCTCGGGGGCAGGAGACCCAGTACTTC. Translated, it gives CASSLARGQETQYF. The chain couples TRBV7-2 to TRBJ2-5, with D possibly being TRBD1 or TRBD2 (6 bases each). The CDR3 covers 14 residues. V dropped 0 bases and J dropped 5 bases, with 10 bases sitting between them. The V gene's germline CDR1 is SGHTA and CDR2 FQGNSA.

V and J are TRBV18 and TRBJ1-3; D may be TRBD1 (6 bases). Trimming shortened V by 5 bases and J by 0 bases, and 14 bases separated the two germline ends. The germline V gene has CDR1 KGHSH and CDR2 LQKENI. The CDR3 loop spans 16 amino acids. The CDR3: CASSSDRLSSGNTIYF. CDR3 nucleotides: TGTGCCAGCTCATCTGACAGGTTGAGCTCTGGAAACACCATATATTTT. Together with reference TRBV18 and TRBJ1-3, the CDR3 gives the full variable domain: NAGVMQNPRHLVRRRGQEARLRCSPMKGHSHVYWYRQLPEEGLKFMVYLQKENIIDESGMPKERFSAEFPKEGPSILRIQQVVRGDSAAYFCASSSDRLSSGNTIYFGEGSWLTVV.

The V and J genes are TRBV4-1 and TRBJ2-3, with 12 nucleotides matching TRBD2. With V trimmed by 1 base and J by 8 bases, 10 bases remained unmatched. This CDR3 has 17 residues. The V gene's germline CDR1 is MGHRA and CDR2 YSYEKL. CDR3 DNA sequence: TGCGCCAGCAGCCAAGCATCGACTAGCGGGAGTGGGTCTACGCAGTATTTT. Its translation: CASSQASTSGSGSTQYF.

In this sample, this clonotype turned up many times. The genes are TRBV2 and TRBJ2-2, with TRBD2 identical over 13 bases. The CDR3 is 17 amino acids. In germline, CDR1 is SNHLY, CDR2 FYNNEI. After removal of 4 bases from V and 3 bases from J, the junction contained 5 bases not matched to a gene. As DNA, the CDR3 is TGTGCCAGCAGTGGGACTAGCGGGAGTGTTGACACCGGGGAGCTGTTTTTT. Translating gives CASSGTSGSVDTGELFF.

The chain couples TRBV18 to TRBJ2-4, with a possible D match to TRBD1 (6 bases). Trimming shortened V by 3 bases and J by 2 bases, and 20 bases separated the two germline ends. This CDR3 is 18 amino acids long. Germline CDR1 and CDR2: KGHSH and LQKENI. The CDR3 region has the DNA TGTGCCAGCTCACCCTTGCCCCTTTCCAGGGGTTCCAAAAACATTCAGTACTTC. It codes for CASSPLPLSRGSKNIQYF.

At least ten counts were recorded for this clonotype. The CDR3 bases are TGCAGTGCTAGAGATGTAGGTTTTATAGGGGACAGGGGTTACGAGCAGTACTTC. It translates to CSARDVGFIGDRGYEQYF. This sequence joins TRBV20-1 and TRBJ2-7; 10 nucleotides line up with TRBD1. The CDR3 extends over 18 amino acids. Germline CDR1 reads DFQATT; CDR2 reads SNEGSKA (reference sequence). J gave up 4 bases and V 0 bases, and 15 bases lay outside the gene matches.